Below, one T cell receptor (beta chain) is given with its context. Its recognized antigen is unknown. No base qualities exist here, and no much larger clone lies one base off it. The cohort comprised 710 or so healthy bone marrow donors. At the time of sampling, all cohort members were nominally healthy, though unrecorded immune exposures were likely present. The donor tested CMV seropositive, placing the donor among the 290 or so seropositive members of the cohort. A peripheral blood sample was collected from each donor, and TCR beta sequencing was performed on peripheral blood mononuclear cells. The Qiagen DNeasy Blood Extraction Kit was used to extract genomic DNA from the blood cell samples. Library preparation used the immunoSEQ multiplex PCR assay. For the multiplex PCR, a mixture combining 60 forward primers for TCR Vbeta segments and 13 reverse primers for TCR Jbeta segments was used. A multiplex PCR assay on genomic DNA amplified the CDR3 region of rearranged TCR beta genes. The Illumina HiSeq System was used to sequence the amplified TCR beta libraries as 87-base-pair reads. In the authors' own workflow: In a later analysis, tens of millions of unique TCR beta chains were counted across the approximately 640 repertoires, and about 9.9 million of these chains were shared by at least two donors. Raw reads were error-corrected and collapsed into unique sequences with a nearest-neighbor algorithm that merged closely related sequences to remove PCR and sequencing errors. To assign V, D and J gene segments, CDR3 sequences were aligned to IMGT reference sequences. For a sequence to be retained, at least a six-nucleotide match to both a V gene segment and a J gene segment was required. Rearrangements were classified as productive when the CDR3 lacked stop codons and remained in frame with V and J, and all other rearrangements were classified as non-productive. Following IMGT convention, CDR3 was defined as the stretch from the second conserved V-encoded cysteine up to the conserved J-encoded phenylalanine. The earlier analysis of 500 to 650 of the donors excluded any sequence lacking an unambiguous match to a single V gene segment. In an earlier analysis of 450 to 700 of the donors, V segments were called functional above 56.7% productive rearrangements and were called segregating when the between-donor standard deviation exceeded 5%. A statistical classification framework was built to diagnose cytomegalovirus status from the catalog of TCR beta chain sequences. V and J gene assignment, in a later analysis, came from comparing TCR nucleotide sequences with IMGT/GENE-DB human TR gene sequences. The TCRdist pipeline was used in a later analysis to assign CDR3 sequences and most-parsimonious VDJ recombination scenarios. In a later analysis, every TCR beta chain was defined by the combination of its CDR3 amino acid sequence and its V-gene family, and reads without a unique V-gene family were dropped. To address suspected cross-contamination and a sequencing artifact, a later analysis removed around 590 highly shared, low-generation-probability nucleotide sequences. In a later analysis, a clonal expansion index was calculated for each public chain from normalized within-repertoire ranks of inferred template counts. In a later analysis, generation probabilities were computed using a VDJ recombination model fitted to out-of-frame rearrangements, and the results were checked against IGoR. In a later analysis, hypergeometric tests were used to score TCR-TCR, TCR-HLA and TCR-CMV co-occurrence, with a repertoire-size bias correction applied to TCR pairs. False discovery rates were estimated in a later analysis by permuting HLA or CMV assignments 20 times. In a later analysis, co-occurring TCRs were grouped using DBSCAN, and TCRdist sequence similarity was added for clustering within HLA-allele-positive subsets. Co-occurrence clustering excluded repertoires with fewer than 30,000 or more than 120,000 public chains, plus five with anomalous nucleotide sharing. TCRdb took this table from immuneACCESS and kept in-frame rearrangements with V and J called. Such tables lack part of the clones; where checked against another copy, unresolved V genes explain under half of the gap, and the rest is unexplained. The DNA gave D and trimming, while V, J and clone size come from that table. Within this sample are roughly 180,000 clones, with around 76% of them counted one time only. 2% to 2.5% of the sample is taken by the ten largest.

The data derive from a study of cytomegalovirus exposure and HLA in healthy donors (dated by TCRdb to 2017 to 2019). About the investigation overall: An earlier analysis of 587 of the donors reported about 300 Gb of sequence data and approximately 120 million unique TCR beta sequences obtained from roughly 170 million T cells. An early release covering roughly 640 HLA-typed donors comprised around 300 gigabases of sequencing data and approximately 80 million unique TCR sequences. The genetic ancestry cluster associated with self-reported Caucasian donors included approximately 85% of the 398 genotyped donors. The aim of the study was to test whether cataloging public T cell receptors could identify signatures of past pathogen exposure. The study profiled the T cell repertoires of 500 to 800 subjects by immunosequencing and related them to cytomegalovirus serostatus. Along with the roughly 610-subject first cohort, a separate validation cohort of approximately 110 different subjects was used. High-throughput TCR immunosequencing, statistical association of individual TCRs with disease status, and machine learning were combined to predict cytomegalovirus infection status. A later analysis re-examined previously published TCR beta repertoires from just over 650 donors and added high-resolution HLA genotyping to investigate patterns of TCR occurrence. Rather than using new phenotypic data, the later analysis identified candidate immune exposures from TCR beta sequences and from how often those sequences occurred across donors. To decide whether each TCR beta V gene segment behaved as functional or pseudogenic, an earlier analysis of some 600 of the donors relied on high-throughput TCR beta sequencing. Alongside the repertoire data, information on donor age, sex, ethnicity and CMV serostatus was compiled. In a later genetic analysis, genome-wide SNP genotypes for about 65% of the roughly 670 donors were used, and that subset was treated as a discovery cohort. All discovery cohort repertoires had been generated using a single sequencing platform. HLA typing covered class I and class II loci at four-digit resolution. The number of typed donors differed by locus: about 629-630 for A, B, C, DRB1 and DQB1; roughly 510 for DQA1; approximately 600 for DPA1; and approximately 450 for DPB1. About five DR-DQ haplotypes were treated as single units for association and clustering because of strong linkage in the cohort. Across approximately 400 genotyped donors of the cohort, an average of about 220,000 unique TCR beta nucleotide sequences per donor were sequenced, and 15% to 20% of those sequences were non-productive. The investigation overall reported the following: A later analysis associated around 16,000 TCR beta sequences with specific HLA alleles at a false discovery rate of 0.05. CMV serostatus was the only immune exposure information available for the cohort. The study gave a list of around 170 TCR beta chains associated with cytomegalovirus. This cohort had only TCR beta chains sequenced, and the lack of alpha or paired-chain data limited which features could be detected. In a later analysis, HLA-associated TCR beta chains were found to be more clonally expanded and to have lower generation probabilities than equally common non-associated chains. When HLA alleles, especially DR and DQ, strongly co-occurred, TCR associations were difficult to assign to individual alleles. Seventeen rarely observed V segments, including chromosome 9 orphons, were excluded from the earlier analysis of a few hundred of the donors because counts were too low. In a later genetic analysis, fewer N-insertions in productive TCRs were reported among donors in an Asian-associated ancestry cluster than the approximately 630-donor mean. The classifier was reported to diagnose cytomegalovirus status with high specificity and sensitivity in both the original cohort and the validation cohort. In an earlier analysis of more than 450 of the donors, most TCR beta V segments were observed in productive rearrangements about 87% or about 30% of the time, broadly matching IMGT annotations. In a later analysis, most CMV-associated TCR beta chains were found to appear HLA-restricted, with HLA associations seemingly driven largely by CMV exposure. A further reported finding was that TCR beta sequences accurately predicted the HLA-A and HLA-B alleles for most subjects in the first cohort. Because some donors lacked HLA typing at each locus, the association tests relied only on the typed subset. Sequencing depth was assumed to be roughly uniform across donors in the presence/absence analyses, though that assumption may not hold. In a later genetic analysis, a missense DCLRE1C variant was associated with V-gene and J-gene trimming of TCR beta chains, and the association was replicated in an independent cohort. Most TCR sequences were seen in very few donors, while some public TCRs were found in many individuals. In a later analysis, TCR association rates were found to vary across HLA loci, with the most associated TCRs seen for DRB1 alleles and the fewest for HLA-C alleles. In a later analysis, several top co-occurrence clusters were reported to appear linked to parvovirus B19, influenza, CMV and Epstein-Barr virus. The 87-base-pair reads could not distinguish some IMGT-functional V segments, including TRBV6-2 and TRBV6-3, so those segments were excluded. A cluster of highly shared sequence variants was judged likely to be a technical artifact of the sequencing pipeline. The authors suggested that the approach could potentially be generalized to other disease states and immunological phenotypes. Linkage disequilibrium might explain the correlated functional status among segregating V segments, but an unknown experimental factor could not be ruled out. In vitro tests confirmed that a few of the cytomegalovirus-associated TCR beta chains recognize cytomegalovirus antigens.

The CDR3 has 15 amino acids, counting the end cysteine and phenylalanine. Just the 45-base CDR3 DNA is kept, in frame starting at base 1. V sheds 5 bases and J sheds 5 bases, leaving 18 bases between their ends. Taken from the germline V gene, the CDR1 and CDR2 loops are SGHTA and FQGTGA. Sequencing was carried out using PBMCs. The rearranged chain carries TRBV7-3 and TRBJ2-5; TRBD2 is possibly the D segment (7 matching bases). The TCR sequence derives from a woman younger than 45 in good health and CMV-seropositive. The DNA is as follows: TGTGCCAGCAGCCTTGGAGGGGGGGCATGGGAGACCCAGTACTTC. Translation gives CASSLGGGAWETQYF.